Presented here are 23 T cell receptor beta chains from one specimen sequenced in a study of OX40 agonist ivuxolimab in advanced cancers. Sequencing used immunoSEQ multiplex PCR; TCRdb keeps in-frame clones, though not all of them. The sample includes roughly 80,000 clones, approximately 86% of them seen just once. This sample comprised CD4+ or CD8+ T cells sorted from blood, obtained in a trial of the OX40 agonist ivuxolimab. The receptor source for this set is an adult with an advanced solid tumor such as melanoma, head and neck, liver or kidney cancer.

The chain employs TRBV5-4 and TRBJ2-5, with D perhaps matching TRBD2 (5 bases). CDR1 SGHNT and CDR2 YYREEE come from the germline V gene (reference sequence). Trimming left V 0 bases short and J 4 bases short, with 10 bases between. The CDR3 runs to 14 residues. DNA of the CDR3: TGTGCCAGCAGCTTGGAGGTGGGAGCAGAGACCCAGTACTTC. It yields the protein CASSLEVGAETQYF. The entire variable domain, with the rest obtained from reference TRBV5-4 and TRBJ2-5, is as follows: ETGVTQSPTHLIKTRGQQVTLRCSSQSGHNTVSWYQQALGQGPQFIFQYYREEENGRGNFPPRFSGLQFPNYSSELNVNALELDDSALYLCASSLEVGAETQYFGPGTRLLVL.

The chain employs TRBV5-1 and TRBJ2-7, with 11 nucleotides matching TRBD2. The CDR3 has 15 amino acids. V lost 5 bases and J lost 2; bases outside the gene matches: 6. Germline lookup yields CDR1 SGHRS and CDR2 YFSETQ. The CDR3 sequence: CASREGTSGPYEQYF. The DNA of the CDR3 is TGCGCCAGCAGGGAAGGGACTAGCGGACCCTACGAGCAGTACTTC.

The CDR3 region is CASSPDRGRFAGGYTF. Written as DNA, the CDR3 is TGTGCCAGCAGCCCCGACAGGGGGCGATTCGCGGGAGGCTACACCTTC. The V gene is TRBV11-2, the J gene TRBJ1-2; 10 positions agree with TRBD1. J gave up 8 bases and V 5 bases, and 14 bases lay outside the gene matches. The CDR3 is made up of 16 amino acids. Germline assignment: CDR1 SGHAT and CDR2 FQNNGV.

Only a few counts were recorded for this clone. The chain combines TRBV7-3 with TRBJ2-1; D tentatively fits TRBD1 or TRBD2 (5 bases each). CDR1 and CDR2 from the germline V gene are SGHTA and FQGTGA. CDR3 length equals 14 residues. Trimming removed 3 bases from V and 4 bases from J, with 10 bases in between. CDR3 sequence reads: CASSFRGGYNEQFF. The CDR3 DNA sequence: TGTGCCAGCAGCTTCCGTGGGGGATACAATGAGCAGTTCTTC. Full variable domain (rest looked up from reference TRBV7-3 and TRBJ2-1): GAGVSQTPSNKVTEKGKYVELRCDPISGHTALYWYRQSLGQGPEFLIYFQGTGAADDSGLPNDRFFAVRPEGSVSTLKIQRTERGDSAVYLCASSFRGGYNEQFFGPGTRLTVL.

The V and J genes are TRBV27 and TRBJ1-2, with 7 nucleotides matching TRBD1. The length of the CDR3 is 17 residues. Germline V gene sequence: CDR1 MNHEY, CDR2 SMNVEV (reference sequence). Trimming at V came to 8 bases and at J to 2 bases, leaving 17 bases not matched to a gene. CDR3: CASYDGRRDSQNYGYTF. CDR3 bases: TGTGCCAGCTATGACGGACGAAGGGACAGTCAAAACTATGGCTACACCTTC.

The V call is TRBV6-6, the J call TRBJ1-2; maybe TRBD1 (6 bases). Germline V gene lookup returns CDR1 MNHNY and CDR2 SVGAGI (reference sequence). The CDR3 contains 15 residues. The ends were cut back, 2 bases at V and 0 bases at J, with 10 bases in the middle. CDR3 nucleotides: TGTGCCAGCAGTTACATTGAGGGGGCTAACTATGGCTACACCTTC. It yields the protein CASSYIEGANYGYTF.

This clone showed up just once. This chain joins TRBV7-7 and TRBJ1-4; D not resolved. This CDR3 has 13 amino acids. Trimming shortened V by 8 bases and J by 0 bases, and 7 bases separated the two germline ends. CDR1 and CDR2 (germline): SSHAT, FNYEAQ (reference sequence). The CDR3 DNA is TGTGCCAGCCAAGCTGCAACTAATGAAAAACTGTTTTTT. This codes for CASQAATNEKLFF.

J is TRBJ1-4 and V is TRBV5-1; 10 bases are shared with TRBD1. Germline assignment: CDR1 SGHRS and CDR2 YFSETQ. The CDR3 is 13 amino acids. The V and J ends lost 7 bases and 3 bases, in that order; junction bases with no gene match: 0. The CDR3 coding sequence is TGCGCCAGCGGACAGGGGGCTAATGAAAAACTGTTTTTT. As protein: CASGQGANEKLFF.

The J gene is TRBJ2-1, the V gene TRBV5-1; 7 bases agree with TRBD2. Germline V gene sequence: CDR1 SGHRS, CDR2 YFSETQ. The CDR3 spans 16 residues. The V and J ends lost 4 bases and 9 bases, in that order; junction bases with no gene match: 16. CDR3 protein: CASSARRMTSMGEQFF. CDR3 nucleotide sequence: TGCGCCAGCAGCGCACGAAGGATGACTAGCATGGGTGAGCAGTTCTTC. The full variable domain, with the rest looked up from reference TRBV5-1 and TRBJ2-1, is KAGVTQTPRYLIKTRGQQVTLSCSPISGHRSVSWYQQTPGQGLQFLFEYFSETQRNKGNFPGRFSGRQFSNSRSEMNVSTLELGDSALYLCASSARRMTSMGEQFFGPGTRLTVL.

The J gene is TRBJ2-6, the V gene TRBV7-2, with D uncertain. V was shortened by 6 bases and J by 0 bases, with 9 bases between the two germline ends. Germline assignment: CDR1 SGHTA and CDR2 FQGNSA. This CDR3 is built from 15 residues. CDR3 bases: TGTGCCAGCAGACCAAAGCTCTCTGGGGCCAACGTCCTGACTTTC. This codes for CASRPKLSGANVLTF.

V gene TRBV12-5 combines with J gene TRBJ1-6; D gene unclear. V lost 2 bases and J 10 bases, leaving 6 bases between the germline ends. This CDR3 is 12 amino acids long. Germline values: CDR1 LGHNT, CDR2 FRNRAP. CDR3 loop: CASGLPPSPLHF. Here the CDR3 DNA reads TGTGCTAGTGGTTTGCCACCGTCACCCCTCCACTTT. The variable domain in full, completed from reference TRBV12-5 and TRBJ1-6, reads DARVTQTPRHKVTEMGQEVTMRCQPILGHNTVFWYRQTMMQGLELLAYFRNRAPLDDSGMPKDRFSAEMPDATLATLKIQPSEPRDSAVYFCASGLPPSPLHFGNGTRLTVT.

This chain links TRBV11-3 with TRBJ1-5, with no clear D. From germline, CDR1 is SGHNT and CDR2 YENEEA. This CDR3 is 13 amino acids long. Trimming stripped 6 bases from V and 4 bases from J, with 10 bases between. The CDR3 DNA reads as TGTGCCAGCAGTTTGAACAGAAATCAGCCCCAGCATTTT. This translates into CASSLNRNQPQHF.

This sequence joins TRBV7-6 and TRBJ1-4; 9 nucleotides align to TRBD1. The CDR3 runs to 14 residues. Germline CDR1 is SGHVS and CDR2 is FNYEAQ. V lost 1 base to trimming and J lost 7 bases; unmatched junction nucleotides: 1. The CDR3 nucleotides read TGTGCCAGCAGCTTAGGGACAGGGGTTGAAAAACTGTTTTTT. Protein sequence: CASSLGTGVEKLFF.

V is TRBV9 and J is TRBJ1-1, with D possibly being TRBD1 (5 bases). Trimming stripped 3 bases from V and 1 base from J, with 16 bases between. The germline CDR1 and CDR2 sequences are SGDLS and YYNGEE. This CDR3 comprises 16 residues. This chain's CDR3 is CASSAGSGTANTEAFF. For the CDR3, the DNA is TGTGCCAGCAGCGCAGGCTCCGGGACCGCGAACACTGAAGCTTTCTTT. The full variable domain, its missing parts supplied by reference TRBV9 and TRBJ1-1, is DSGVTQTPKHLITATGQRVTLRCSPRSGDLSVYWYQQSLDQGLQFLIQYYNGEERAKGNILERFSAQQFPDLHSELNLSSLELGDSALYFCASSAGSGTANTEAFFGQGTRLTVV.

The V call is TRBV28, the J call TRBJ1-2, with D unresolved. CDR1 MDHEN and CDR2 SYDVKM come from the germline V gene. The CDR3 runs 15 residues. Trimming took off 2 bases at V and 2 bases at J, with 12 bases between the two ends. The CDR3 sequence: CASSLGRLVNYGYTF. The CDR3 region has the DNA TGTGCCAGCAGTTTAGGCCGCCTGGTGAACTATGGCTACACCTTC.

The V gene is TRBV6-1, the J gene TRBJ1-5; 7 bases align to TRBD1. The J segment lost 0 bases and the V segment lost 10 bases, leaving 6 bases of the junction unmatched. The CDR3 contains 14 residues. CDR1 is MNHNS and CDR2 is SASEGT in the germline V gene. The CDR3 here is CATATGDSNQPQHF. Written as DNA, the CDR3 is TGTGCCACCGCCACAGGGGATAGCAATCAGCCCCAGCATTTT.

For the CDR3, the DNA is TGTGCCAGCAGCGCCCGGGGGGTGGACACCGGGGAGCTGTTTTTT. This translates into CASSARGVDTGELFF. The chain carries TRBV11-3 and TRBJ2-2; 7 bases are a match to TRBD2. V lost 5 bases and J lost 3; bases outside the gene matches: 6. Per the germline V gene, CDR1 is SGHNT and CDR2 is YENEEA. CDR3 length: 15 residues.

V is TRBV7-6 and J is TRBJ1-1; D is perhaps TRBD1 (5 bases). The CDR3 has 15 amino acids. Looked up from germline, CDR1 is SGHVS and CDR2 is FNYEAQ. V was shortened by 5 bases and J by 1 base, with 14 bases between the two germline ends. CDR3 residues: CASSARTTGNTEAFF. In nucleotides, the CDR3 is TGTGCCAGCAGCGCACGAACCACAGGGAACACTGAAGCTTTCTTT.

The CDR3 is CASIRVYREGYTF. As DNA, the CDR3 is TGTGCCAGCATAAGGGTCTACAGGGAAGGCTACACCTTC. The rearrangement uses TRBV28 and TRBJ1-2; D might be TRBD1 (6 bases). The CDR3 consists of 13 residues. V lost 7 bases and J lost 8, with 17 bases in between. Looked up from germline, CDR1 is MDHEN and CDR2 is SYDVKM.

The chain employs TRBV5-1 and TRBJ1-1; 9 bases are shared with TRBD1. Germline values: CDR1 SGHRS, CDR2 YFSETQ. J gave up 0 bases and V 7 bases, and 1 base lay outside the gene matches. The CDR3 covers 13 residues. The CDR3 loop reads CASGTGMNTEAFF. DNA for the CDR3: TGCGCCAGCGGGACAGGGATGAACACTGAAGCTTTCTTT.

This clone is a singleton in its sample. This sequence joins TRBV28 and TRBJ2-1; 10 nucleotides line up with TRBD2. Germline-derived CDR1 and CDR2 are MDHEN and SYDVKM. The V gene end was trimmed by 2 bases and the J gene end by 4 bases; junction bases not matched to a gene: 11. The CDR3 sequence is 18 residues long. The CDR3 DNA sequence: TGTGCCAGCAGTTTAATCGCTAGCGGGGGAATGGCTTACAATGAGCAGTTCTTC. Residues: CASSLIASGGMAYNEQFF.

The chain has TRBV9 and TRBJ2-3; 9 bases agree with TRBD2. The CDR3 extends over 17 amino acids. Trimming removed 4 bases from V and 3 bases from J; junction bases left unmatched: 12. CDR1 and CDR2 from the germline V gene are SGDLS and YYNGEE. CDR3 DNA: TGTGCCAGCAGCCCTTCCGCGGGGGGGCCTAGGACAGATACGCAGTATTTT. This encodes CASSPSAGGPRTDTQYF.

This chain connects TRBV5-1 to TRBJ2-1, with 11 bases identical to TRBD2. The CDR3 runs 15 residues. With 6 bases clipped from V and 8 bases from J, the junction kept 10 bases outside the gene matches. CDR1 SGHRS and CDR2 YFSETQ come from the germline V gene. The DNA for the CDR3 is TGCGCCAGCACCCCCGGGACTAGCGGTAACTATGAGCAGTTCTTC. This gives the protein CASTPGTSGNYEQFF.